A selection of T cell receptor beta chains follows, all from one sample in a study of blood T cell repertoires in COVID-19. Clones were read by immunoSEQ multiplex PCR, and TCRdb kept only the in-frame ones, dropping some. The sample yields approximately 24,000 clones, about 89% seen once. The source material was peripheral blood. The receptors were sampled from an older man with COVID-19, enrolled during active disease. The CDR3 runs from the conserved cysteine through the conserved F or W.

j_call,v_call,cdr3_length,cdr3_aa
TRBJ2-7,TRBV7-9,12,CASSLEPYEQYF
TRBJ1-2,TRBV6-5,12,CASSSRGDGYTF
TRBJ2-2,TRBV7-9,15,CASSLAGPNTGELFF
TRBJ2-7,TRBV3-1/TRBV3-2,14,CASSQAQGFYEQYF
TRBJ1-5,TRBV10-3,16,CAISEYVGDPGWPQHF
TRBJ2-7,TRBV9,13,CASSVIPGGEQYF
TRBJ2-3,TRBV7-7,14,CASSLDTFTDTQYF
TRBJ2-7,TRBV6-6,14,CASSRRDATYEQYF
TRBJ1-1,TRBV12-5,13,CASGPTANTEAFF
TRBJ2-3,TRBV6-2/TRBV6-3,17,CASSYGIAGGRRDTQYF
TRBJ1-1,TRBV19,13,CASSPGMNTEAFF
TRBJ2-7,TRBV19,14,CASSPASGSYEQYF
TRBJ2-1,TRBV4-2,21,CASSQERGGPLIGSSYNEQFF
TRBJ2-1,TRBV25-1,14,CASSALAAYNEQFF
TRBJ2-5,TRBV6-5,14,CASSSRTGEETQYF
TRBJ2-4,TRBV5-4,20,CASSSTVTSGGARDKNIQYF
TRBJ2-7,TRBV5-1,15,CASSLGIAGDREQYF
TRBJ1-1,TRBV6-5,14,CASSRQSMNTEAFF
TRBJ2-1,TRBV6-5,14,CASSYLGAGNEQFF
TRBJ2-1,TRBV27,15,CASTFGTSGRSEQFF
TRBJ2-5,TRBV7-2,15,CASRHFGQGPETQYF
TRBJ2-2,TRBV11-3,16,CASSSGTSGGHGELFF
TRBJ2-2,TRBV3-1/TRBV3-2,13,CASSQAYSGELFF
TRBJ2-5,TRBV5-1,12,CASQEGHETQYF
TRBJ1-6,TRBV6-2/TRBV6-3,15,CASSYERDTFSPLHF